The 11 T cell receptor beta chains reported below all come from one sample, sequenced in a study of T cell responses to AZD1222 COVID-19 vaccine. Sequencing was performed with immunoSEQ multiplex PCR; in TCRdb, only in-frame clones are kept and a portion is missing. The table shows some 96,000 clones, with 89% occurring only once. The input for sequencing was peripheral blood, taken on day 0 of AZD1222 vaccination. The receptors originated from an adult in good health.

The CDR3 DNA reads TGTGCCAGCTCCGACACAGGCTATGGCTACACCTTC. Translated: CASSDTGYGYTF. The V and J genes are TRBV7-9 and TRBJ1-2; D is possibly TRBD1 (5 bases). V was shortened by 8 bases and J by 4 bases, with 11 bases between the two germline ends. The CDR3 loop spans 12 amino acids. The germline V gene has CDR1 SEHNR and CDR2 FQNEAQ (reference sequence).

The V gene is TRBV29-1, the J gene TRBJ2-7; D is perhaps TRBD2 (5 bases). The germline gives CDR1 SQVTM, CDR2 ANQGSEA. This CDR3 comprises 11 residues. Trimming took 7 bases from V and 3 from J, leaving 10 bases between them. DNA for the CDR3: TGCAGCGCCCTAGGACTCTACGAGCAGTACTTC. Amino acid sequence: CSALGLYEQYF.

This chain connects TRBV28 to TRBJ1-1; the D gene is possibly TRBD1 (5 bases). In germline, CDR1 is MDHEN, CDR2 SYDVKM. Trimming removed 5 bases at V and 7 bases at J, with 11 bases between. CDR3 size: 12 residues. CDR3 region: CASSTPGGEAFF. As DNA, the CDR3 is TGTGCCAGCAGTACCCCGGGGGGTGAAGCTTTCTTT.

V usage is TRBV13 and J usage is TRBJ2-7; 11 positions match TRBD2. V lost 0 bases, J lost 7 bases, and 11 bases stayed unmatched. The CDR3 runs to 17 residues. Germline-derived CDR1 and CDR2 are PRHDT and FYEKMQ (reference sequence). DNA for the CDR3: TGTGCCAGCAGCTTAGGCCGGGCTAGCGGGGGGCCGCAAGAGCAGTACTTC. Protein sequence: CASSLGRASGGPQEQYF. The full variable domain, completed using reference TRBV13 and TRBJ2-7, is AAGVIQSPRHLIKEKRETATLKCYPIPRHDTVYWYQQGPGQDPQFLISFYEKMQSDKGSIPDRFSAQQFSDYHSELNMSSLELGDSALYFCASSLGRASGGPQEQYFGPGTRLTVT.

The chain carries TRBV2 and TRBJ2-3; unclear D gene. The CDR3 covers 13 residues. CDR1 and CDR2 (germline): SNHLY, FYNNEI. Trimming cost V 6 bases and J 4 bases, with 11 bases left between them. CDR3 residues: CASRLTVPDTQYF. CDR3 DNA sequence: TGTGCCAGCAGGCTGACTGTCCCAGATACGCAGTATTTT.

The chain is built from TRBV12-3 or TRBV12-4 and TRBJ1-6, with no clear D. The CDR3 sequence is 12 residues long. V was pared by 4 bases and J by 19 bases, with 17 bases between. The CDR3 reads CASSSHSGNRHF. The CDR3 nucleotides are TGTGCCAGCAGTTCACACAGCGGTAACCGACACTTT.

This chain joins TRBV2 and TRBJ2-3; the match to TRBD2 covers 12 bases. J was trimmed by 4 bases and V by 5 bases; bases with no gene match: 4. The germline V gene has CDR1 SNHLY and CDR2 FYNNEI. This CDR3 has 15 amino acids. DNA of the CDR3: TGTGCCAGCAGTACTAGCGGGAGGCCATCAGATACGCAGTATTTT. Protein: CASSTSGRPSDTQYF. The entire variable domain, with the rest obtained from reference TRBV2 and TRBJ2-3, is as follows: EPEVTQTPSHQVTQMGQEVILRCVPISNHLYFYWYRQILGQKVEFLVSFYNNEISEKSEIFDDQFSVERPDGSNFTLKIRSTKLEDSAMYFCASSTSGRPSDTQYFGPGTRLTVL.

This chain uses TRBV19 with TRBJ1-6, with D unresolved. Between the trimmed V and J ends, which lost 6 bases and 7 bases, there was a span of 13 bases. The CDR3 consists of 14 residues. From germline, CDR1 is LNHDA and CDR2 SQIVND (reference sequence). CDR3 nucleotide sequence: TGTGCCAGTAGCCCCCGTGGGCTGAATTCACCCCTCCACTTT. This encodes CASSPRGLNSPLHF.

The V and J genes are TRBV21-1 and TRBJ1-5; TRBD1 was called by the table and not checked on the DNA. TRBV21-1 is marked as a pseudogene. This CDR3 is built from 16 residues. The CDR3 DNA is TGTGCCAGCAGCAAATTAAAGGGGGCGGGCAATCAGCCCCAGCATTTT. This sequence encodes CASSKLKGAGNQPQHF.

The chain couples TRBV27 to TRBJ2-7, with 7 positions matching TRBD1. This CDR3 region has 13 residues. V shed 7 bases and J 1 base; nucleotides not matched to a gene: 4. Germline CDR1 is MNHEY and CDR2 is SMNVEV (reference sequence). The CDR3 region is CASKAGGSYEQYF. In nucleotides, the CDR3 is TGTGCCAGCAAGGCAGGGGGTTCCTACGAGCAGTACTTC.

The chain links TRBV14 to TRBJ2-7; D may be TRBD2 (6 bases). This CDR3 has 17 amino acids. Germline V lookup: CDR1 SGHDN, CDR2 FVKESK. Trimming left V 4 bases short and J 5 bases short, with 24 bases between. The CDR3, as DNA: TGTGCCAGCAGCCTTACTCTAGGGAGGAGCGGCCTGAACGAGCAGTACTTC. It yields the protein CASSLTLGRSGLNEQYF.